This TCR beta chain was found in a study of blood T cell repertoires in COVID-19. Whole-study context: The study drew acute and convalescent COVID-19 samples from the United States, Italy and Spain.

Using immunoSEQ multiplex PCR, the repertoire was profiled, and TCRdb retains in-frame clones only, with some absent. The sample has fewer than 25,000 clones; around nine tenths are singletons. CDR1 and CDR2 (germline): MDHEN, SYDVKM. V was shortened by 7 bases and J by 0 bases, with 13 bases between the two germline ends. The CDR3 is made up of 15 amino acids. Sequencing was done on a sample of peripheral blood. This sequence joins TRBV28 and TRBJ2-1; a weak D match, TRBD2 (6 bases). The TCR comes from a human donor in a cohort sampled during active COVID-19. The donor label of this sample is uncertain. CDR3 coding DNA: TGTGCCAGCATTCCAGTGGGGGGCTCCTACAATGAGCAGTTCTTC. This sequence encodes CASIPVGGSYNEQFF.